Here is one T cell receptor beta chain with its context. PCR involved 60 Vbeta and 13 Jbeta primers. Assay used: immunoSEQ multiplex PCR; TCRdb lists only in-frame clones, some missing. The sample includes about 150,000 clones, more than 60% of them seen just once. The data stem from a study of cytomegalovirus exposure and HLA in healthy donors. There are 13 residues in the CDR3. Per the germline V gene, CDR1 is LNHNV and CDR2 is YYDKDF (reference sequence). V was pared by 1 base and J by 7 bases, with 3 bases of the junction left unmatched. This chain connects TRBV15 to TRBJ1-2, with 7 bases aligning to TRBD1. The receptor comes from a woman under 40 in good health and CMV-seronegative. Sequences were obtained from PBMCs. The CDR3 spells CATSRGQGFGYTF. In nucleotides, the CDR3 is TGTGCCACCAGCAGAGGACAGGGCTTTGGCTACACCTTC.